The 18 T cell receptor beta chains listed next were all sequenced from one sample in a study of cytomegalovirus exposure and HLA in healthy donors. The PCR made use of 60 Vbeta and 13 Jbeta primers. Libraries were prepared by immunoSEQ multiplex PCR; TCRdb keeps only in-frame clonotypes and omits some of them. The table has some 110,000 clones, 74% seen once. The specimen sequenced was PBMCs. These receptors were obtained from a woman in her 50s in good health and CMV-seropositive.

This chain connects TRBV9 to TRBJ1-5; D remains unclear. Trimming cost V 0 bases and J 0 bases, with 7 bases left between them. CDR3 length: 15 residues. The germline V gene has CDR1 SGDLS and CDR2 YYNGEE. CDR3 coding DNA: TGTGCCAGCAGCGTAGACGGGGATAGCAATCAGCCCCAGCATTTT. Translation: CASSVDGDSNQPQHF.

The chain carries TRBV6-5 and TRBJ1-1, with 7 bases matching TRBD1. The germline V gene has CDR1 MNHEY and CDR2 SVGAGI. The CDR3 runs 12 residues. The V gene end was trimmed by 5 bases and the J gene end by 6 bases; junction bases not matched to a gene: 3. In nucleotides, the CDR3 is TGTGCCAGCAGTATACAGGGGTCTGAAGCTTTCTTT. Encoded protein: CASSIQGSEAFF.

This clone was counted between two and nine times. Mismatch with germline at one junction end may stem from a read error. The chain uses TRBV6-6 and TRBJ2-7; TRBD2 is a possible D gene (7 bases). From germline, CDR1 is MNHNY and CDR2 SVGAGI (reference sequence). The CDR3 is 12 amino acids. The CDR3 DNA follows: TGTGCCAGCAGTAGGGGAAGCGGGACATGGCACTTC. This sequence encodes CASSRGSGTWHF.

This chain connects TRBV7-9 to TRBJ1-5, with 8 bases identical to TRBD1. V shed 1 base, J shed 4 bases, and the junction held 0 bases outside the gene matches. The CDR3 runs 14 residues. Germline V gene data show CDR1 as SEHNR and CDR2 as FQNEAQ (reference sequence). The CDR3 loop reads CASSLGQGNQPQHF. The DNA for the CDR3 is TGTGCCAGCAGCTTAGGACAGGGGAATCAGCCCCAGCATTTT.

In DNA, the CDR3 is TGTGCCAGCAGCTTGGAGGCGGGAGTCTACAATGAGCAGTTCTTC. Its protein product is CASSLEAGVYNEQFF. V usage is TRBV5-4 and J usage is TRBJ2-1; 7 nucleotides align to TRBD2. V lost 0 bases, J lost 3 bases, and 3 bases stayed unmatched. This CDR3 contains 15 residues. CDR1 is SGHNT, CDR2 YYREEE, per germline (reference sequence).

The chain couples TRBV11-2 to TRBJ1-1; D not certain. CDR1 SGHAT and CDR2 FQNNGV come from the germline V gene. The germline V and J ends were trimmed by 5 bases and 1 base, with 17 bases remaining between them. The CDR3 has 16 residues. CDR3: CASSPAPGFTNTEAFF. The DNA for the CDR3 is TGTGCCAGCAGCCCCGCCCCGGGGTTCACGAACACTGAAGCTTTCTTT.

As DNA, the CDR3 is TGTGCCAGTAGTATCAACAAGAACTATGGCTACACCTTC. As protein: CASSINKNYGYTF. The V and J genes are TRBV19 and TRBJ1-2, with D uncertain. Trimming pared 3 bases from V and 2 bases from J, leaving 7 bases between. The germline V gene has CDR1 LNHDA and CDR2 SQIVND (reference sequence). CDR3 length: 13 residues.

The chain combines TRBV5-4 with TRBJ2-3; 8 bases align to TRBD2. This CDR3 comprises 15 residues. With 1 base clipped from V and 6 bases from J, the junction kept 7 bases outside the gene matches. Germline V lookup: CDR1 SGHNT, CDR2 YYREEE (reference sequence). CDR3 nucleotide sequence: TGTGCCAGCAGCTTGCCAGCGGGAGAACTGGATACGCAGTATTTT. Its protein product is CASSLPAGELDTQYF.

The chain couples TRBV5-1 to TRBJ2-1, with a weak D call TRBD2 (5 bases). The V end lost 3 bases, the J end lost 6 bases, and 19 bases lay between the germline ends. Germline lookup yields CDR1 SGHRS and CDR2 YFSETQ. The CDR3 extends over 16 amino acids. The CDR3 region is CASSYSYDYGVNEQFF. The CDR3 DNA reads as TGCGCCAGCAGCTACAGTTATGACTACGGGGTCAATGAGCAGTTCTTC.

The chain joins TRBV10-2 to TRBJ1-1; D unclear. This CDR3 is built from 13 residues. The germline V and J ends were trimmed by 6 bases and 7 bases, with 15 bases remaining between them. CDR1 is WSHSY, CDR2 SAAADI, per germline. The CDR3 DNA reads TGCGCCAGCAGGGCCTCCAGGATAATTGAAGCTTTCTTT. Encoded protein: CASRASRIIEAFF.

The V gene is TRBV28, the J gene TRBJ2-5; 11 nucleotides line up with TRBD2. The germline CDR1 and CDR2 sequences are MDHEN and SYDVKM. Trimming at V came to 6 bases and at J to 5 bases, leaving 8 bases not matched to a gene. The CDR3 is 15 amino acids. CDR3 nucleotides: TGTGCCAGCAGCAATTTAGCGGGAGGGTCGGAGACCCAGTACTTC. It specifies CASSNLAGGSETQYF.

This clone was seen a handful of times. This CDR3 is CASSQGALDGYTF. As DNA, the CDR3 is TGTGCCAGCAGTCAGGGGGCTTTGGATGGCTACACCTTC. The chain is built from TRBV9 and TRBJ1-2; 8 bases fit TRBD1. J gave up 6 bases and V 5 bases, and 6 bases lay outside the gene matches. Germline V gene data show CDR1 as SGDLS and CDR2 as YYNGEE. CDR3 length equals 13 residues.

The CDR3 region is CASSLVELRPQHF. In DNA form, the CDR3 reads TGTGCCAGCAGCTTAGTGGAGCTCCGACCCCAGCATTTT. The chain is built from TRBV7-2 and TRBJ1-5; D ambiguous. This CDR3 has 13 residues. From germline, CDR1 is SGHTA and CDR2 FQGNSA. The germline V and J ends were trimmed by 1 base and 10 bases, with 11 bases remaining between them.

V and J are TRBV28 and TRBJ2-5; 9 nucleotides match TRBD2. The CDR3 consists of 17 residues. With V trimmed by 0 bases and J by 3 bases, 8 bases remained unmatched. The germline V gene has CDR1 MDHEN and CDR2 SYDVKM. This CDR3 reads CASSLWAGSGGKETQYF. DNA of the CDR3: TGTGCCAGCAGTTTATGGGCGGGTAGCGGGGGTAAAGAGACCCAGTACTTC.

V usage is TRBV10-3 and J usage is TRBJ1-1; tentative D call: TRBD1 (6 bases). Germline CDR1 ENHRY, CDR2 SYGVKD. This CDR3 spans 14 amino acids. V was clipped by 4 bases and J by 1 base, with 10 bases between them. The DNA for the CDR3 is TGTGCCATCAGTGCTGGGGGGGCGAACACTGAAGCTTTCTTT. Its translation is CAISAGGANTEAFF.

The rearrangement joins TRBV6-1 to TRBJ2-7, with D perhaps matching TRBD1 (5 bases). This CDR3 comprises 14 residues. V dropped 7 bases and J dropped 3 bases, with 16 bases sitting between them. CDR1 is MNHNS and CDR2 is SASEGT in the germline V gene. The CDR3 sequence: CASKGQGSSYEQYF. CDR3 bases: TGTGCCAGCAAGGGGCAGGGCAGCAGCTACGAGCAGTACTTC.

The chain links TRBV9 to TRBJ1-4; possibly TRBD1 for D (5 bases). This CDR3 has 16 residues. Germline lookup yields CDR1 SGDLS and CDR2 YYNGEE. V shed 3 bases and J shed 7 bases, with 19 bases lying between them. The CDR3 sequence is CASSAPGGLFAEKLFF. The CDR3 nucleotides read TGTGCCAGCAGCGCGCCCGGGGGACTCTTCGCTGAAAAACTGTTTTTT.

The CDR3 nucleotides read TGTGCCAGCAGCTCGCGGACTAGCGGGAGATCAGATACGCAGTATTTT. Translation: CASSSRTSGRSDTQYF. This chain links TRBV7-2 with TRBJ2-3; 13 bases are shared with TRBD2. Germline trimming cut 4 bases from V and 4 bases from J; bases unmatched to any gene: 5. CDR1 is SGHTA and CDR2 is FQGNSA in the germline V gene. This CDR3 is built from 16 residues.